These 30 T cell receptor beta chains share one sample of origin, sequenced in a study of OX40 agonist ivuxolimab in advanced cancers. Only in-frame clones appear in the TCRdb table, and some are missing; sequencing was by immunoSEQ multiplex PCR. The sample records tens of thousands of clones, about nine tenths being singletons. Sequenced material: CD4+ or CD8+ T cells sorted from blood, taken in a trial of the OX40 agonist ivuxolimab. Receptors originate from an adult with an advanced solid tumor such as melanoma, head and neck, liver or kidney cancer.

This chain connects TRBV19 to TRBJ1-1; the D gene is possibly TRBD1 (5 bases). The germline V gene encodes CDR1 LNHDA and CDR2 SQIVND (reference sequence). Trimming shortened V by 0 bases and J by 1 base, and 12 bases separated the two germline ends. The CDR3 totals 16 residues. CDR3 DNA sequence: TGTGCCAGTAGTATAGATCCGGGGGTGAGGAACACTGAAGCTTTCTTT. It translates to CASSIDPGVRNTEAFF.

The chain carries TRBV18 and TRBJ1-2; 10 positions match TRBD1. With 3 bases clipped from V and 3 bases from J, the junction kept 13 bases outside the gene matches. This CDR3 region has 18 residues. The germline V gene encodes CDR1 KGHSH and CDR2 LQKENI. CDR3 coding DNA: TGTGCCAGCTCACCTTTCGGGGAGACAGGGGGCGGAGACTATGGCTACACCTTC. Protein product: CASSPFGETGGGDYGYTF.

CDR3 coding DNA: TGTGCCAGCAGGCCGGGACCGAACACCGGGGAGCTGTTTTTT. Translation: CASRPGPNTGELFF. V gene TRBV5-4 combines with J gene TRBJ2-2; possibly TRBD1 or TRBD2 for D (5 bases each). Per the germline V gene, CDR1 is SGHNT and CDR2 is YYREEE (reference sequence). Between the trimmed V and J ends, which lost 5 bases and 0 bases, there was a span of 8 bases. The CDR3 extends over 14 amino acids.

This clone was seen a few times. The rearrangement links TRBV11-3 to TRBJ2-1; TRBD2 might be the D (5 bases). Trimming cost V 3 bases and J 6 bases, with 18 bases left between them. The CDR3 length is 16 residues. The germline CDR1 and CDR2 sequences are SGHNT and YENEEA. CDR3 region: CASSFGFEGKANEQFF. CDR3 DNA: TGTGCCAGCAGCTTCGGATTCGAGGGTAAGGCCAATGAGCAGTTCTTC.

This clone was picked up a small number of times. V is TRBV27 and J is TRBJ1-2; D not certain. The germline V gene encodes CDR1 MNHEY and CDR2 SMNVEV (reference sequence). The CDR3 runs 16 residues. Trimming took off 8 bases at V and 1 base at J, with 20 bases between the two ends. The CDR3: CASARRSSPLNYGYTF. CDR3 coding DNA: TGTGCCAGCGCACGACGGTCTTCTCCACTTAACTATGGCTACACCTTC.

The gene calls are TRBV11-3 and TRBJ1-1; D not certain. CDR1 and CDR2 (germline): SGHNT, YENEEA. The CDR3 contains 13 residues. The V gene lost 2 bases and the J gene lost 8 bases, with 12 bases spanning the gap. CDR3 in DNA: TGTGCCAGCAGCTTAACCCAGAATCGAGAAGCTTTCTTT. This gives the protein CASSLTQNREAFF.

The rearrangement uses TRBV18 and TRBJ1-1; weak D call: TRBD1 (5 bases). V lost 3 bases and J lost 0, with 14 bases in between. CDR3 size: 16 residues. Germline V gene lookup returns CDR1 KGHSH and CDR2 LQKENI. The chain's CDR3 is CASSPVRGVLNTEAFF. The CDR3 nucleotides read TGTGCCAGCTCACCGGTGCGGGGGGTATTGAACACTGAAGCTTTCTTT.

Only a few counts were recorded for this clone. The chain carries TRBV12-5 and TRBJ2-7, with D possibly TRBD2 on 6 matching bases. The CDR3 contains 21 residues. V was trimmed by 0 bases and J by 3 bases, leaving 30 bases between them. Germline CDR1 LGHNT, CDR2 FRNRAP. CDR3: CASGLVLLNVGFGGEVYEQYF. The CDR3 coding sequence is TGTGCTAGTGGTTTGGTACTTTTAAACGTCGGCTTCGGGGGAGAGGTCTACGAGCAGTACTTC.

This chain joins TRBV15 and TRBJ1-1, with a possible D match to TRBD1 (5 bases). CDR1 is LNHNV and CDR2 is YYDKDF in the germline V gene (reference sequence). The CDR3 covers 15 residues. The V end lost 3 bases, the J end lost 0 bases, and 11 bases lay between the germline ends. The CDR3 sequence: CATSRTTDVNTEAFF. Here the CDR3 DNA reads TGTGCCACCAGCAGGACGACAGATGTGAACACTGAAGCTTTCTTT.

The V gene is TRBV4-1, the J gene TRBJ1-2; possibly TRBD1 for D (5 bases). Germline V gives CDR1 MGHRA, CDR2 YSYEKL. There are 18 residues in the CDR3. The V end was cut by 1 base, the J end by 2 bases, with 20 bases between. In DNA form, the CDR3 reads TGCGCCAGCAGCCAAGCTTTCGGTGGCAGGGTTCTAAACTATGGCTACACCTTC. This encodes CASSQAFGGRVLNYGYTF.

This chain links TRBV5-6 with TRBJ2-7; 7 positions match TRBD1. Germline CDR1 and CDR2: SGHDT and YYEEEE. The CDR3 extends over 14 amino acids. The V and J ends lost 2 bases and 0 bases, in that order; junction bases with no gene match: 2. The CDR3 sequence: CASSLQGTSYEQYF. The CDR3 coding sequence is TGTGCCAGCAGCTTACAGGGGACCTCCTACGAGCAGTACTTC.

In its sample, this clone was seen a few times. This chain joins TRBV7-9 and TRBJ2-5, with D unresolved. The CDR3 loop spans 11 amino acids. In germline, CDR1 is SEHNR, CDR2 FQNEAQ (reference sequence). Between the trimmed V and J ends, which lost 2 bases and 2 bases, there was a span of 0 bases. The CDR3 nucleotides read TGTGCCAGCAGCTTACAAGAGACCCAGTACTTC. This gives the protein CASSLQETQYF.

The V and J genes are TRBV10-3 and TRBJ2-7; 7 positions agree with TRBD1. V lost 6 bases, J lost 0 bases, and 5 bases stayed unmatched. The CDR3 spans 14 residues. Germline V gene sequence: CDR1 ENHRY, CDR2 SYGVKD. The CDR3 sequence is CAIRGTDISYEQYF. The CDR3 region has the DNA TGTGCCATCAGAGGGACAGATATCTCCTACGAGCAGTACTTC.

The V gene is TRBV19, the J gene TRBJ1-2; D is ambiguous. V was pared by 2 bases and J by 5 bases, with 15 bases between. The CDR3 runs 15 residues. Per germline, CDR1 LNHDA and CDR2 SQIVND (reference sequence). CDR3 DNA sequence: TGTGCCAGTAGTATATCGTCCCGACCGGAATATGGCTACACCTTC. Translated: CASSISSRPEYGYTF.

This chain links TRBV5-1 with TRBJ1-2; 7 bases align to TRBD1. In germline, CDR1 is SGHRS, CDR2 YFSETQ. V dropped 2 bases and J dropped 5; count of bases not matched to a gene: 9. CDR3 length: 15 amino acids. This CDR3 is CASSLPPGQPYGYTF. Here the CDR3 DNA reads TGCGCCAGCAGCTTACCTCCGGGACAGCCATATGGCTACACCTTC.

The chain recombines TRBV28 with TRBJ2-2; 8 positions agree with TRBD2. There are 15 residues in the CDR3. The germline V gene encodes CDR1 MDHEN and CDR2 SYDVKM. Trimming at V came to 3 bases and at J to 5 bases, leaving 5 bases not matched to a gene. CDR3 in amino acids: CASSLLAGGTGELFF. The CDR3 bases are TGTGCCAGCAGTTTGTTGGCGGGAGGTACCGGGGAGCTGTTTTTT.

This chain uses TRBV4-2 with TRBJ1-3, with a tentative D call TRBD1 (6 bases). The CDR3 has 15 amino acids. V lost 0 bases, J lost 8 bases, and 14 bases lay in between. Per the germline V gene, CDR1 is LGHNA and CDR2 is YNFKEQ. CDR3 nucleotides: TGTGCCAGCAGCCAAGATCCAGGGGCGCGGGACACCATATATTTT. This codes for CASSQDPGARDTIYF.

In its sample, this clone was seen a few times. This chain connects TRBV2 to TRBJ1-5; tentative D call: TRBD1 (6 bases). This CDR3 comprises 15 residues. Germline-derived CDR1 and CDR2 are SNHLY and FYNNEI. Trimming pared 4 bases from V and 3 bases from J, leaving 13 bases between. This chain's CDR3 is CASSGGPWINQPQHF. CDR3 DNA: TGTGCCAGCAGTGGGGGGCCCTGGATCAATCAGCCCCAGCATTTT.

This chain links TRBV5-4 with TRBJ2-5; 11 nucleotides agree with TRBD2. The CDR3 extends over 18 amino acids. Unmatched junction bases numbered 15, after V lost 4 bases and J lost 4 bases. From germline, CDR1 is SGHNT and CDR2 YYREEE (reference sequence). The CDR3 loop is CASSLTGTSGLVGETQYF. The DNA of the CDR3 is TGTGCCAGCAGCCTCACCGGGACTAGCGGACTCGTGGGAGAGACCCAGTACTTC.

The CDR3 is CASSLLGTSGETQYF. The CDR3 bases are TGTGCCAGTAGTCTGCTCGGGACTAGCGGAGAGACCCAGTACTTC. The chain couples TRBV19 to TRBJ2-5; 11 bases line up with TRBD2. CDR3 length: 15 residues. CDR1 LNHDA and CDR2 SQIVND come from the germline V gene (reference sequence). V shed 5 bases, J shed 4 bases, and the junction held 6 bases outside the gene matches.

V usage is TRBV9 and J usage is TRBJ2-3; TRBD2 matches at 9 bases. The V gene end was trimmed by 2 bases and the J gene end by 3 bases; junction bases not matched to a gene: 4. The CDR3 has 15 residues. CDR1 is SGDLS, CDR2 YYNGEE, per germline. The CDR3 reads CASSVLAGVTDTQYF. CDR3 sequence (DNA): TGTGCCAGCAGCGTCTTAGCGGGAGTGACAGATACGCAGTATTTT. Looking up the rest from reference TRBV9 and TRBJ2-3 gives the full variable domain: DSGVTQTPKHLITATGQRVTLRCSPRSGDLSVYWYQQSLDQGLQFLIQYYNGEERAKGNILERFSAQQFPDLHSELNLSSLELGDSALYFCASSVLAGVTDTQYFGPGTRLTVL.

V usage is TRBV5-1 and J usage is TRBJ1-2; 8 positions agree with TRBD1. From germline, CDR1 is SGHRS and CDR2 YFSETQ. The CDR3 runs 18 residues. With 9 bases clipped from V and 4 bases from J, the junction kept 23 bases outside the gene matches. The CDR3 nucleotides read TGCGCCAACAAAGACAGGGGAGTCAGTGGAAGTGGAAGCTATGGCTACACCTTC. This translates into CANKDRGVSGSGSYGYTF.

CDR3 loop: CASSRRPGQVSLNGYTF. The CDR3, as DNA: TGTGCCAGTAGTAGAAGGCCGGGACAGGTAAGCCTAAATGGCTACACCTTC. The chain links TRBV19 to TRBJ1-2; 8 bases are a match to TRBD1. CDR1 LNHDA and CDR2 SQIVND come from the germline V gene (reference sequence). This CDR3 comprises 17 residues. The trim removed 4 bases at V and 6 bases at J, leaving 16 bases unmatched. The complete variable domain, with remaining parts taken from reference TRBV19 and TRBJ1-2, reads DGGITQSPKYLFRKEGQNVTLSCEQNLNHDAMYWYRQDPGQGLRLIYYSQIVNDFQKGDIAEGYSVSREKKESFPLTVTSAQKNPTAFYLCASSRRPGQVSLNGYTFGSGTRLTVV.

This clone has only one observation. This chain joins TRBV19 and TRBJ1-5; possibly TRBD1 for D (5 bases). Trimming stripped 7 bases from V and 4 bases from J, with 8 bases between. The germline V gene has CDR1 LNHDA and CDR2 SQIVND (reference sequence). CDR3 length equals 12 residues. The CDR3 sequence is CASTEGNQPQHF. The CDR3 nucleotides read TGTGCCAGTACAGAGGGGAATCAGCCCCAGCATTTT.

This clone was counted only a few times. This chain uses TRBV7-2 with TRBJ1-2; maybe TRBD1 (5 bases). CDR3 length: 13 amino acids. V lost 0 bases to trimming and J lost 8 bases, with 10 bases between them. The germline V gene encodes CDR1 SGHTA and CDR2 FQGNSA. The CDR3 is CASSLAGLEGYTF. The DNA of the CDR3 is TGTGCCAGCAGCTTAGCGGGGCTCGAGGGCTACACCTTC.

The J gene is TRBJ1-4, the V gene TRBV28, with no clear D. The CDR3 totals 13 residues. Germline V gives CDR1 MDHEN, CDR2 SYDVKM. The V end lost 8 bases, the J end lost 1 base, and 8 bases lay between the germline ends. The CDR3 DNA reads TGTGCCAGCCAGAGGTTAACTAATGAAAAACTGTTTTTT. It yields the protein CASQRLTNEKLFF.

The chain links TRBV27 to TRBJ2-3; 10 bases fit TRBD1. Germline CDR1 is MNHEY and CDR2 is SMNVEV (reference sequence). Losses at the gene ends were 5 bases for V and 6 bases for J; bases not matched to a gene: 5. This CDR3 contains 14 residues. CDR3 sequence: CASSIRQGADTQYF. For the CDR3, the DNA is TGTGCCAGCAGTATCAGACAGGGGGCGGATACGCAGTATTTT.

The J gene is TRBJ2-3, the V gene TRBV7-6; 7 bases map to TRBD2. V gave up 1 base and J gave up 3 bases; unmatched junction bases: 7. CDR1 is SGHVS and CDR2 is FNYEAQ in the germline V gene. This CDR3 spans 16 amino acids. The CDR3: CASSLVWSSGTDTQYF. CDR3 bases: TGTGCCAGCAGCTTAGTTTGGTCTAGCGGTACAGATACGCAGTATTTT.

J is TRBJ2-7 and V is TRBV6-1; TRBD1 matches at 9 bases. The CDR3 is made up of 13 amino acids. Looked up from germline, CDR1 is MNHNS and CDR2 is SASEGT. The V and J ends lost 5 bases and 6 bases, in that order; junction bases with no gene match: 5. The CDR3 region has the DNA TGTGCCAGCAGTCGGGACAGGGTTGTCGAGCAGTACTTC. Translating gives CASSRDRVVEQYF.

The CDR3 sequence is CASSLTADYGYTF. CDR3 nucleotides: TGTGCCAGCAGCTTGACAGCTGACTATGGCTACACCTTC. The chain couples TRBV7-6 to TRBJ1-2; a possible D gene is TRBD1 (5 bases). This CDR3 region has 13 residues. From germline, CDR1 is SGHVS and CDR2 FNYEAQ. Trimming stripped 3 bases from V and 3 bases from J, with 8 bases between.